This entry describes one T cell receptor (beta chain). Its target is unknown. This sample stems from a study of shared clonotypes between healthy human individuals. Background on the study: Donors had three CD4 naive, three CD4 memory, two CD8 naive and one CD8 memory plate apiece.

In germline, CDR1 is GTSNPN, CDR2 SVGIG (reference sequence). Deletions cut 5 bases from V and 0 bases from J, with 16 bases between. The CDR3 length is 15 residues. Study conclusions and caveats: Only blood was sampled; tissue repertoires likely differ.

The protocol was immunoSEQ multiplex PCR, while the TCRdb copy is restricted to in-frame clones and leaves out a portion. The sample consists of some 2.1 million clones, over 85% of them appearing once. This rearrangement joins TRBV30 to TRBJ1-2; D remains unclear. The sample taken for sequencing was naive CD4+ T cells sorted from blood. As to subset: CD45RA+ positively selected. This TCR was sampled from a man younger than 35 in good health. The CDR3 loop reads CAWADLWWANYGYTF. CDR3 DNA sequence: TGTGCCTGGGCAGACTTGTGGTGGGCTAACTATGGCTACACCTTC.